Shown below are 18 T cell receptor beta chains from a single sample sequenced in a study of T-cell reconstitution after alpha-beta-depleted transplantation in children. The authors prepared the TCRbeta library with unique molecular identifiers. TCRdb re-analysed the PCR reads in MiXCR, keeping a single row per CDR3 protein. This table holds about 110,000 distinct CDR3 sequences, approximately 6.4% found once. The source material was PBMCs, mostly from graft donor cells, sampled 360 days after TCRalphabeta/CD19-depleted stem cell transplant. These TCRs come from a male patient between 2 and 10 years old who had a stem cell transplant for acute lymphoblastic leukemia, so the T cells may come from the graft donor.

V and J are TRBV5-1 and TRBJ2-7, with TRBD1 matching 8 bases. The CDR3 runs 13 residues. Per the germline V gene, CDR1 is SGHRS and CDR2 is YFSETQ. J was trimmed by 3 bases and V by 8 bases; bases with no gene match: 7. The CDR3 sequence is CARGRDRFYEQYF. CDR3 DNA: TGCGCCAGGGGGCGGGACAGGTTCTACGAGCAGTACTTC.

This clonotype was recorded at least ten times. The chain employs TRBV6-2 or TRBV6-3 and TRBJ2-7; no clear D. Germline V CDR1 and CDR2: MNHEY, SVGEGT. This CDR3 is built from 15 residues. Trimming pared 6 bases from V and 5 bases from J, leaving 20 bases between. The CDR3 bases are TGTGCCAGCAGGATTTCAGGACCGAGTGGCGACGAGCAGTACTTC. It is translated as CASRISGPSGDEQYF.

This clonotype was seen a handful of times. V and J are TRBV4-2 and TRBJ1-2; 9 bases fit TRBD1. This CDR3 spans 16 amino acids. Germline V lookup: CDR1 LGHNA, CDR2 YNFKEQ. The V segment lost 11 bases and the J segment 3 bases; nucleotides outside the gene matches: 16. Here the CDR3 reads CASSRGQGERDYGYTF. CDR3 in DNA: TGTGCCTCCTCCCGGGGACAGGGAGAACGAGACTATGGCTACACCTTC.

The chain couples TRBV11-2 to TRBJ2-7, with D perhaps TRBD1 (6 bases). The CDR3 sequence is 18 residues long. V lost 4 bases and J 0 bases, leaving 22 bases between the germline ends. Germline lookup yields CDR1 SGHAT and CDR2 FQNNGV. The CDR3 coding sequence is TGTGCCAGCAGCTACCACCGGGACACCGACCCGGGCTCCTACGAGCAGTACTTC. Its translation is CASSYHRDTDPGSYEQYF.

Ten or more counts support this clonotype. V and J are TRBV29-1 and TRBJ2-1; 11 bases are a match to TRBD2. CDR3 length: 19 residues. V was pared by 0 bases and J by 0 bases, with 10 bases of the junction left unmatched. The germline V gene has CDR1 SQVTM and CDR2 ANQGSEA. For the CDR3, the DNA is TGCAGCGTTGAAGATCCCGGGACTAGCGGTACGAGCTCCTACAATGAGCAGTTCTTC. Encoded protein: CSVEDPGTSGTSSYNEQFF.

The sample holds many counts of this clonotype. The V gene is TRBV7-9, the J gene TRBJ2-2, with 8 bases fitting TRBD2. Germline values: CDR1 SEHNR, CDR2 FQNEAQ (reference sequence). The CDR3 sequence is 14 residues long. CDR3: CAGRPGLVTGELFF. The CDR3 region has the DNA TGTGCAGGCAGACCGGGACTAGTAACCGGGGAGCTGTTTTTT.

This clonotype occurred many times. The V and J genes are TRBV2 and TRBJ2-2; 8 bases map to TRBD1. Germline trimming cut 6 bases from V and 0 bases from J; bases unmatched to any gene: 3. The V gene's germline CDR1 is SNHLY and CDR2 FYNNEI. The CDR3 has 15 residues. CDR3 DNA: TGTGCCAGCAGCCCACAGGGGGCGAACACCGGGGAGCTGTTTTTT. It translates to CASSPQGANTGELFF.

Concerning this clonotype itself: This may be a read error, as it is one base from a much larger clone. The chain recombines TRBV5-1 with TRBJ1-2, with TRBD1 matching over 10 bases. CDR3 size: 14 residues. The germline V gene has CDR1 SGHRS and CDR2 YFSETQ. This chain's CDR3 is CASGLGQGYDGYTF. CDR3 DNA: TGCGCCAGCGGCTTGGGACAGGGGTACGACGGCTACACCTTC.

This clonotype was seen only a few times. For the CDR3, the DNA is TGTGCCAGCCGTGGAGGGCCCTCCTACGAGCAGTACTTC. Translation: CASRGGPSYEQYF. This sequence joins TRBV6-1 and TRBJ2-7; maybe TRBD2 (6 bases). The CDR3 length is 13 residues. The germline CDR1 and CDR2 sequences are MNHNS and SASEGT. The V gene lost 8 bases and the J gene lost 0 bases, with 11 bases spanning the gap.

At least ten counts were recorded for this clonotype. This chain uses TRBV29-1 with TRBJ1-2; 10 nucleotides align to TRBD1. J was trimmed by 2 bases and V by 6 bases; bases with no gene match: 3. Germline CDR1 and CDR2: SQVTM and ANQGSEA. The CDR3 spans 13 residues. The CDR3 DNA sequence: TGCAGCGTCTGGGACAGGGGAAACTATGGCTACACCTTC. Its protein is CSVWDRGNYGYTF.

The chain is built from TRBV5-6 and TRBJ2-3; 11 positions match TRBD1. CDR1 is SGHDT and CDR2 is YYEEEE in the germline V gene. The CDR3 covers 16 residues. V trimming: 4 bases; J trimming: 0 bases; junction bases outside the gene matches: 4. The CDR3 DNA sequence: TGTGCCAGCAGCCCGTGGGACAGGGGGAGCACAGATACGCAGTATTTT. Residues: CASSPWDRGSTDTQYF.

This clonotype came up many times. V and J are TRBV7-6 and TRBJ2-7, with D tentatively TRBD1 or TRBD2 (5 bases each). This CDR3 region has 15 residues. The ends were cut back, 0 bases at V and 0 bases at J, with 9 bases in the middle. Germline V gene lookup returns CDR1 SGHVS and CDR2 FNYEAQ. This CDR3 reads CASSLAGTASYEQYF. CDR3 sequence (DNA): TGTGCCAGCAGCTTAGCGGGGACGGCCTCCTACGAGCAGTACTTC.

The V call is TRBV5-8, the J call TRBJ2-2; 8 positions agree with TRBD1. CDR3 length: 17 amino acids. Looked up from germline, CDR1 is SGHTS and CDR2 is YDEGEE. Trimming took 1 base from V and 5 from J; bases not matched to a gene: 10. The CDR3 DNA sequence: TGTGCCAGCAGCTTGTTTGCTCCAGGGGGCCGAACCGGGGAGCTGTTTTTT. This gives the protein CASSLFAPGGRTGELFF.

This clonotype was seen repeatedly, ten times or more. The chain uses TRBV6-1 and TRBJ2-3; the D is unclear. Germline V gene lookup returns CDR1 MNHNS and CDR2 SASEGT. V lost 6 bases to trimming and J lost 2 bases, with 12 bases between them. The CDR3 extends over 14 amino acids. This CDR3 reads CASSPLGSTDTQYF. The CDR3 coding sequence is TGTGCCAGCAGCCCATTAGGATCCACAGATACGCAGTATTTT.

The CDR3 DNA reads TGTGCCAGCAGCGTTAGCCTCATGAACACTGAAGCTTTCTTT. As protein: CASSVSLMNTEAFF. V usage is TRBV9 and J usage is TRBJ1-1; unclear D gene. The CDR3 runs 14 residues. The V gene lost 2 bases and the J gene lost 0 bases, with 8 bases spanning the gap. Germline V gives CDR1 SGDLS, CDR2 YYNGEE.

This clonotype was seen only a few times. The CDR3 protein is CASSLTGFNTGELFF. CDR3 DNA sequence: TGTGCCAGCAGCCTGACAGGATTTAACACCGGGGAGCTGTTTTTT. The gene calls are TRBV7-6 and TRBJ2-2, with D tentatively TRBD1 (6 bases). The V gene lost 5 bases and the J gene lost 2 bases, with 12 bases spanning the gap. Per the germline V gene, CDR1 is SGHVS and CDR2 is FNYEAQ. There are 15 residues in the CDR3.

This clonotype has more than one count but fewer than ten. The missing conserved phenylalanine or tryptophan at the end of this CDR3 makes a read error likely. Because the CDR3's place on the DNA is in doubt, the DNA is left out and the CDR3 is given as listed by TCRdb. CDR3 amino acids: CASSSGRRQNSV. The chain carries TRBV7-9 and TRBJ2-5; TRBD1, the D gene given by the table, was not confirmed from the DNA. Germline V lookup: CDR1 SEHNR, CDR2 FQNEAQ (reference sequence). With termini counted, the CDR3 has 12 amino acids.

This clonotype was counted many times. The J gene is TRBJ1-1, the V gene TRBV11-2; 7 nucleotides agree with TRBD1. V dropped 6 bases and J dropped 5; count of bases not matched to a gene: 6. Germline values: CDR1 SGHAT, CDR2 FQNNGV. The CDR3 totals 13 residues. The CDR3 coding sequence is TGTGCCAGCAGGGATAACAGGGGTACTGAAGCTTTCTTT. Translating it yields CASRDNRGTEAFF.